Presented here are 25 T cell receptor beta chains from one specimen sequenced in a study of cytomegalovirus exposure and HLA in healthy donors. PCR employed 60 Vbeta and 13 Jbeta primers. TCRdb's table, derived via immunoSEQ multiplex PCR, lists solely in-frame clones and lacks some. The sample records tens of thousands of clones, 78% being singletons. Source material: PBMCs. These receptors came from a woman between 40 and 50 years old in good health and CMV-seronegative.

V usage is TRBV5-6 and J usage is TRBJ2-1, with TRBD2 as a possible D gene (6 bases). The CDR3 totals 15 residues. V gave up 0 bases and J gave up 8 bases, with 15 bases separating them. Germline V lookup: CDR1 SGHDT, CDR2 YYEEEE. DNA for the CDR3: TGTGCCAGCAGCTTGGCTCGTAGCGGCTGGGATGAGCAGTTCTTC. Translation gives CASSLARSGWDEQFF. Full variable domain (missing parts from reference TRBV5-6 and TRBJ2-1): DAGVTQSPTHLIKTRGQQVTLRCSPKSGHDTVSWYQQALGQGPQFIFQYYEEEERQRGNFPDRFSGHQFPNYSSELNVNALLLGDSALYLCASSLARSGWDEQFFGPGTRLTVL.

J is TRBJ2-2 and V is TRBV2; 7 nucleotides agree with TRBD2. CDR3 size: 17 residues. Germline lookup yields CDR1 SNHLY and CDR2 FYNNEI. V trimming: 7 bases; J trimming: 5 bases; junction bases outside the gene matches: 16. CDR3 coding DNA: TGTGCCAGCAACAAAGAGTTGGCTAGCGGCCTTACCGGGGAGCTGTTTTTT. Its translation: CASNKELASGLTGELFF. Full variable domain (missing parts from reference TRBV2 and TRBJ2-2): EPEVTQTPSHQVTQMGQEVILRCVPISNHLYFYWYRQILGQKVEFLVSFYNNEISEKSEIFDDQFSVERPDGSNFTLKIRSTKLEDSAMYFCASNKELASGLTGELFFGEGSRLTVL.

The genes are TRBV27 and TRBJ2-1, with TRBD2 matching 7 bases. This CDR3 is 16 amino acids long. The germline CDR1 and CDR2 sequences are MNHEY and SMNVEV (reference sequence). V gave up 1 base and J gave up 1 base; unmatched junction bases: 4. CDR3: CASSLFGGGSYNEQFF. Written as DNA, the CDR3 is TGTGCCAGCAGTTTATTCGGCGGGGGTTCCTACAATGAGCAGTTCTTC.

This clone is a singleton in its sample. V usage is TRBV14 and J usage is TRBJ2-6; possible D gene TRBD1, 5 bases. Trimming left V 0 bases short and J 4 bases short, with 16 bases between. Germline V gene lookup returns CDR1 SGHDN and CDR2 FVKESK. This CDR3 has 18 amino acids. The CDR3 nucleotides read TGTGCCAGCAGCCAAGATCTCGGTGGGGCAGCCGGGGCCAACGTCCTGACTTTC. Protein sequence: CASSQDLGGAAGANVLTF.

The rearrangement joins TRBV2 to TRBJ1-3; D remains unclear. V lost 4 bases, J lost 0 bases, and 7 bases lay in between. The CDR3 is 14 residues long. The germline gives CDR1 SNHLY, CDR2 FYNNEI. The CDR3: CASSVESSGNTIYF. CDR3 nucleotides: TGTGCCAGCAGTGTGGAGAGCTCTGGAAACACCATATATTTT.

The chain uses TRBV7-9 and TRBJ2-3; weak D call: TRBD1 (6 bases). CDR3 length: 16 residues. CDR1 SEHNR and CDR2 FQNEAQ come from the germline V gene (reference sequence). V shed 4 bases and J shed 4 bases, with 18 bases lying between them. The CDR3 nucleotides are TGTGCCAGCAGCTCCAAGACCTGGGCAGGGGCAGATACGCAGTATTTT. Protein product: CASSSKTWAGADTQYF.

V is TRBV27 and J is TRBJ1-2, with TRBD1 matching over 8 bases. The length of the CDR3 is 17 residues. Trimming took 5 bases from V and 3 from J; bases not matched to a gene: 14. Germline V gene lookup returns CDR1 MNHEY and CDR2 SMNVEV (reference sequence). CDR3 DNA: TGTGCCAGCAGTCCCCGGACAGGGCGGTTATACGACTATGGCTACACCTTC. It translates to CASSPRTGRLYDYGYTF.

This clone was seen a single time. The V call is TRBV6-5, the J call TRBJ2-1; perhaps TRBD1 as D (6 bases). The V and J ends lost 6 bases and 3 bases respectively, with 15 bases between them. CDR3 length equals 15 residues. CDR1 and CDR2 from the germline V gene are MNHEY and SVGAGI. CDR3 DNA: TGTGCCAGCAGCTCATCTGGGGACATCTACAATGAGCAGTTCTTC. Residues: CASSSSGDIYNEQFF.

The V call is TRBV19, the J call TRBJ1-5; no firm D call. The V and J ends lost 7 bases and 4 bases respectively, with 17 bases between them. This CDR3 has 15 amino acids. Germline V lookup: CDR1 LNHDA, CDR2 SQIVND (reference sequence). The chain's CDR3 is CASTKEAGLNQPQHF. The CDR3 DNA reads TGTGCCAGTACCAAGGAAGCAGGATTGAATCAGCCCCAGCATTTT.

V and J are TRBV28 and TRBJ1-5; no definite D call. V was pared by 8 bases and J by 9 bases, with 8 bases between. Germline V CDR1 and CDR2: MDHEN, SYDVKM. The CDR3 runs 10 residues. In nucleotides, the CDR3 is TGTGCCAGCGGCCTCCTGCCCCAGCATTTT. It yields the protein CASGLLPQHF. The complete variable domain, with remaining parts taken from reference TRBV28 and TRBJ1-5, reads DVKVTQSSRYLVKRTGEKVFLECVQDMDHENMFWYRQDPGLGLRLIYFSYDVKMKEKGDIPEGYSVSREKKERFSLILESASTNQTSMYLCASGLLPQHFGDGTRLSIL.

The chain links TRBV5-4 to TRBJ1-1; 7 bases are shared with TRBD1. Germline loops: CDR1 SGHNT, CDR2 YYREEE (reference sequence). With V trimmed by 0 bases and J by 5 bases, 7 bases remained unmatched. The CDR3 covers 15 residues. The CDR3 spells CASSLGGGIGTEAFF. The CDR3 nucleotides read TGTGCCAGCAGCTTGGGAGGGGGCATTGGAACTGAAGCTTTCTTT.

The chain is built from TRBV27 and TRBJ2-1; 10 nucleotides align to TRBD2. After removal of 6 bases from V and 9 bases from J, the junction contained 8 bases not matched to a gene. The length of the CDR3 is 14 residues. Germline lookup yields CDR1 MNHEY and CDR2 SMNVEV (reference sequence). The CDR3 coding sequence is TGTGCCAGCAGCCCTTCTAGCGGGAGAATTGAGCAGTTCTTC. Amino acids: CASSPSSGRIEQFF.

The rearrangement uses TRBV10-3 and TRBJ2-1; D uncertain. V was trimmed by 3 bases and J by 9 bases, leaving 6 bases between them. CDR3 length equals 11 residues. Germline V gene data show CDR1 as ENHRY and CDR2 as SYGVKD. The CDR3 DNA reads TGTGCCATCAGTGATCTTAGTGAGCAGTTCTTC. Translation gives CAISDLSEQFF.

This clone was counted a few times. The chain joins TRBV5-1 to TRBJ2-2; TRBD2 aligns across 7 bases. Germline lookup yields CDR1 SGHRS and CDR2 YFSETQ. CDR3 length: 15 residues. V lost 7 bases and J lost 4; bases outside the gene matches: 10. Written as DNA, the CDR3 is TGCGCCAGCGGATTGGCGGGAGTGGTCACCGGGGAGCTGTTTTTT. This sequence encodes CASGLAGVVTGELFF.

V gene TRBV15 combines with J gene TRBJ1-5; D possibly corresponds to TRBD1 (5 bases). Trimming shortened V by 0 bases and J by 5 bases, and 8 bases separated the two germline ends. CDR3 length equals 14 residues. Germline CDR1 reads LNHNV; CDR2 reads YYDKDF (reference sequence). The chain's CDR3 is CATSRDGGDQPQHF. For the CDR3, the DNA is TGTGCCACCAGCAGAGACGGGGGGGATCAGCCCCAGCATTTT.

The chain links TRBV19 to TRBJ1-5; tentatively, D is TRBD1 (5 bases). Germline V CDR1 and CDR2: LNHDA, SQIVND (reference sequence). The CDR3 contains 15 residues. The germline V and J ends were trimmed by 10 bases and 0 bases, with 16 bases remaining between them. The CDR3 DNA reads as TGTGCCACTACTGCTGGACACTTTAGCAATCAGCCCCAGCATTTT. Protein sequence: CATTAGHFSNQPQHF.

This chain joins TRBV27 and TRBJ2-1; 7 nucleotides align to TRBD1. The J segment lost 8 bases and the V segment lost 4 bases, leaving 5 bases of the junction unmatched. Germline loops: CDR1 MNHEY, CDR2 SMNVEV (reference sequence). The CDR3 has 13 amino acids. Written as DNA, the CDR3 is TGTGCCAGCAGTTACGAGACAGGGTATGAGCAGTTCTTC. Amino acid sequence: CASSYETGYEQFF.

This sequence joins TRBV7-8 and TRBJ1-2, with a weak D call TRBD1 (5 bases). CDR1 and CDR2 (germline): SGHVS, FQNEAQ. The V end was cut by 1 base, the J end by 4 bases, with 10 bases between. This CDR3 is 14 amino acids long. DNA of the CDR3: TGTGCCAGCAGCTTAGTCGAGACAGCCTATGGCTACACCTTC. Translating it yields CASSLVETAYGYTF.

There are a few counts of this clone. CDR3 in amino acids: CASSLGSGTPSYNEQFF. DNA for the CDR3: TGCGCCAGCAGCTTAGGTAGCGGGACCCCCTCCTACAATGAGCAGTTCTTC. This rearrangement joins TRBV5-1 to TRBJ2-1; 8 bases are a match to TRBD2. The V gene's germline CDR1 is SGHRS and CDR2 YFSETQ. This CDR3 contains 17 residues. Trimming cost V 2 bases and J 0 bases; bases outside gene matches: 7.

This clone came up once. The DNA of the CDR3 is TGTGCCAGCAGCTCCTCCGGGATCGAGCAGTTCTTC. Its protein product is CASSSSGIEQFF. The chain recombines TRBV14 with TRBJ2-1, with D perhaps matching TRBD2 (5 bases). The CDR3 runs 12 residues. Between the trimmed V and J ends, which lost 5 bases and 10 bases, there was a span of 12 bases. The germline CDR1 and CDR2 sequences are SGHDN and FVKESK. Complete variable domain (other parts from reference TRBV14 and TRBJ2-1): EAGVTQFPSHSVIEKGQTVTLRCDPISGHDNLYWYRRVMGKEIKFLLHFVKESKQDESGMPNNRFLAERTGGTYSTLKVQPAELEDSGVYFCASSSSGIEQFFGPGTRLTVL.

Here the CDR3 DNA reads TGTGCCAGCAGTCGAGACCCTAGCGGGGCAGAGGAGCAGTTCTTC. Protein product: CASSRDPSGAEEQFF. The chain links TRBV9 to TRBJ2-1; 9 positions match TRBD2. Germline lookup yields CDR1 SGDLS and CDR2 YYNGEE. This CDR3 is 15 amino acids long. Trimming cost V 5 bases and J 10 bases; bases outside gene matches: 13. Using reference TRBV9 and TRBJ2-1 for the parts outside the CDR3, the full variable domain is DSGVTQTPKHLITATGQRVTLRCSPRSGDLSVYWYQQSLDQGLQFLIQYYNGEERAKGNILERFSAQQFPDLHSELNLSSLELGDSALYFCASSRDPSGAEEQFFGPGTRLTVL.

The V and J genes are TRBV7-9 and TRBJ2-3; 10 bases map to TRBD2. Per the germline V gene, CDR1 is SEHNR and CDR2 is FQNEAQ (reference sequence). CDR3 length: 15 residues. V lost 4 bases and J lost 3; bases outside the gene matches: 4. Here the CDR3 reads CASSSTSGPTDTQYF. In DNA, the CDR3 is TGTGCCAGCAGCTCGACTAGCGGGCCTACAGATACGCAGTATTTT.

J is TRBJ1-1 and V is TRBV28; D call uncertain. The V and J ends lost 3 bases and 4 bases respectively, with 6 bases between them. The CDR3 loop spans 12 amino acids. The germline gives CDR1 MDHEN, CDR2 SYDVKM. The CDR3 loop is CASSLGSTEAFF. CDR3 sequence (DNA): TGTGCCAGCAGTTTGGGGAGCACTGAAGCTTTCTTT.

The rearrangement joins TRBV7-6 to TRBJ2-7; D uncertain. This CDR3 is 14 amino acids long. CDR1 SGHVS and CDR2 FNYEAQ come from the germline V gene. The V end lost 8 bases, the J end lost 3 bases, and 17 bases lay between the germline ends. The CDR3 protein is CASQIFGGNYEQYF. In nucleotides, the CDR3 is TGTGCCAGCCAGATCTTCGGCGGAAACTACGAGCAGTACTTC.

The chain uses TRBV19 and TRBJ1-5; 10 bases agree with TRBD1. Germline CDR1 reads LNHDA; CDR2 reads SQIVND (reference sequence). V was pared by 3 bases and J by 2 bases, with 1 base of the junction left unmatched. The CDR3 is 15 residues long. The CDR3 loop is CASSIGTGGNQPQHF. DNA of the CDR3: TGTGCCAGTAGTATCGGGACAGGGGGCAATCAGCCCCAGCATTTT.